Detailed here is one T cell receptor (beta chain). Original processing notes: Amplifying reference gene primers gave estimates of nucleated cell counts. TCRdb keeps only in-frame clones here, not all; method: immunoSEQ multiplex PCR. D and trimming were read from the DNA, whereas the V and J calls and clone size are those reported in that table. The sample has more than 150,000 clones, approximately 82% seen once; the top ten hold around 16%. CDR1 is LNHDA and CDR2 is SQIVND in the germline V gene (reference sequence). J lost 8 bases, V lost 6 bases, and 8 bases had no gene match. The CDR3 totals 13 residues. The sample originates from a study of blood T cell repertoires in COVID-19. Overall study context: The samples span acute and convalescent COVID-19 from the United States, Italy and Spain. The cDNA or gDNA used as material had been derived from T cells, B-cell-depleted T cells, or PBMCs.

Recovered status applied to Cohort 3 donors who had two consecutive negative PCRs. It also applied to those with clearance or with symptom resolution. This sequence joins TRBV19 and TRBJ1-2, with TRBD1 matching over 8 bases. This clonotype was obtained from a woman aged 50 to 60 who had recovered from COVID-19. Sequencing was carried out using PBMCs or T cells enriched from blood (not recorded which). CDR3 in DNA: TGTGCCAGTAGCACTGGACAGGGAGAGGGCTACACCTTC. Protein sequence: CASSTGQGEGYTF.